This record covers a single TCR beta chain. This clone's antigen is unknown. Base qualities were left out, and no much larger clone turns up one base away. The CDR3 numbers 14 residues from cysteine through phenylalanine. Only the CDR3 region is kept as DNA, spanning 42 bases read in frame from base 1. Ends trimmed: V by 5 bases, J by 8 bases; bases unmatched to a gene: 3. Reading the germline V gene gives CDR1 SGHAT and CDR2 FQNNGV. This sample stems from a study of blood T cell repertoires in COVID-19 (dated by TCRdb to the early 2020s). Turning to the overall study: The collaborator samples originated in the United States, Italy and Spain and spanned the acute and convalescent phases of COVID-19. The prospective study material was composed of cDNA or gDNA derived from T cells, B-cell-depleted T cells, or PBMCs. The dataset comprised deeply sampled blood TCRbeta repertoires from subjects exposed to, actively infected with, or recovered from COVID-19. The repertoires were released in a freely available public database meant as a resource for research on the immune response to SARS-CoV-2. The samples were drawn from two sources: the first 160 participants of the ongoing ImmuneRACE study, and approximately 1,300 subjects contributed by 6 global collaborators. The sample metadata nearly always contained a de-identified subject ID, COVID-19 status, age in years and sex. HLA class I and class II types, where available, came from metadata supplied by the sample provider rather than from assay-based typing. Findings and caveats that apply to the study as a whole: The amount of clinical and demographic metadata varied by source and participant and was provided uncurated.

The immunoSEQ Assay, a bias-controlled multiplex PCR, was used to amplify TCRbeta CDR3 regions from genomic DNA. The study's processing was this. Within the assay, amplification of reference gene primers was used to estimate how many nucleated cells each sample contained. Sequence reads were collapsed and filtered to measure the absolute abundance of every unique TCRbeta CDR3 rearrangement. For each sample, productive Simpson clonality was calculated as the square root of Simpson's diversity index across productive rearrangements. TCRdb re-hosts the immuneACCESS table, in-frame sequences only. Its copies lack some clones; in the studies checked, an unresolved V gene accounts for under half of them, and the cause for the rest is not known. Clonal size and the V and J genes are those of that table, whereas D and trimming came from the DNA. The sample includes hundreds of thousands of clones, with about nine tenths observed a single time. The top ten hold 11% of the sample.

In Seattle, one collaborating source enrolled patients while the infection was active and tracked those patients longitudinally over the course of disease. Whole blood was collected in K2EDTA tubes by collaborating institutions according to the institutions' own protocols. Collaborator samples were shipped for TCRbeta analysis as frozen whole blood, isolated PBMCs, or DNA extracted from either sample type. This sequence uses TRBV11-2 and TRBJ2-2; 12 central nucleotides agree with TRBD2. The receptor was derived from a man aged 50-59 years with COVID-19, enrolled during active disease. Sequenced sample: peripheral blood. The nucleotide sequence reads TGTGCCAGCAGCCGGACTAGCGGGATTGGGGAGCTGTTTTTT. Its protein product is CASSRTSGIGELFF.